What follows describes a single T cell receptor (beta chain). What this receptor recognizes is not known. No much larger clonotype is one base removed from it; base qualities were not supplied. These data originate in a study of blood T cell repertoires in COVID-19 (TCRdb year 2020). Turning to the overall study: Samples covering the acute and convalescent phases of COVID-19 were provided by collaborators in the United States, Italy and Spain. The sample metadata nearly always contained a de-identified subject ID, COVID-19 status, age in years and sex. The samples were drawn from the first 160 participants of the ongoing ImmuneRACE study and from roughly 1,300 subjects provided by 6 global collaborators. The repertoires were released in a freely available public database meant as a resource for research on the immune response to SARS-CoV-2. Deeply sampled blood TCRbeta repertoires from subjects exposed to, actively infected with, or recovered from COVID-19 were included in the dataset. The material from the prospective study consisted of cDNA or gDNA derived from T cells, B-cell-depleted T cells, or PBMCs. Where available, HLA class I and class II types were taken from metadata supplied by the sample provider and were not determined by assay-based typing.

Each collaborating institution followed its own protocols to collect whole blood in K2EDTA tubes. For TCRbeta analysis, collaborators shipped samples as frozen whole blood, isolated PBMCs, or DNA extracted from either of those sample types. TCRbeta CDR3 regions were amplified from genomic DNA using the immunoSEQ Assay, a bias-controlled multiplex PCR. Concerning the study's data processing: The number of nucleated cells in each sample was estimated from the amplification of reference gene primers within the assay. Sequence reads were collapsed and filtered to measure the absolute abundance of every unique TCRbeta CDR3 rearrangement. For each sample, productive Simpson clonality was calculated as the square root of Simpson's diversity index over productive rearrangements. TCRdb mirrors the immuneACCESS table, restricted to in-frame sequences. Some clones are absent from its copies; in checked studies, under half trace to an unresolved V gene, and the reason for the others is unknown. V and J calls and clone size are given by that table; D and trimming were obtained from the DNA. This sample lists approximately 97,000 clones; 70% to 90% were detected once. The leading ten clones occupy about 20% of the sample.

From the cysteine up to the phenylalanine, the CDR3 has a length of 14 residues. Kept here is only the CDR3 DNA, which spans 42 bases and is read in frame from base 1. From the germline V gene, CDR1 is SGDLS and CDR2 is YYNGEE. Unmatched junction bases come to 6, with V trimmed by 6 bases and J by 4 bases. General findings and caveats noted by the study authors: How much clinical and demographic metadata was included differed by source and by participant, and the metadata was provided uncurated.

The chain is assembled from TRBV9 and TRBJ2-1; TRBD2 fits 8 bases in the junction. The source of this sequence is a human donor in a cohort sampled during active COVID-19. Sequencing was performed on peripheral blood. The CDR3 here reads CASNLAGGYNEQFF. The nucleotide sequence reads as follows: TGTGCCAGCAACCTAGCGGGTGGATACAATGAGCAGTTCTTC.